This T cell receptor (beta chain) was captured by sequencing in a study of patients and donors after allogeneic stem cell transplantation. One entry per CDR3 protein, called by TCRdb with MiXCR from the RT-PCR reads. The sample has over 150,000 distinct CDR3 sequences; less than 45% are singletons. Sequences were obtained from blood, either unsorted or a sorted T cell fraction (not recorded which). The clonotype originates from a human donor who was either an allogeneic HSCT recipient or a stem cell or donor lymphocyte infusion donor (not recorded which). It is not recorded whose cells these are; they may come from a transplant donor.

CDR3: CASSLVGRRPTGELFF. The CDR3 nucleotides read TGTGCCAGCAGCTTAGTGGGGAGGAGGCCTACCGGGGAGCTGTTTTTT. The V gene is TRBV7-8, the J gene TRBJ2-2, with D maybe TRBD2 (6 bases). Trimming took 1 base from V and 5 from J, leaving 14 bases between them. CDR1 and CDR2 (germline): SGHVS, FQNEAQ. The CDR3 loop spans 16 amino acids.